The table lists the clone carrying this TCR beta chain with many counts. Its antigen is currently unknown. The record originates from a study of early T cells in non-severe SARS-CoV-2 infection. Background on the study: Chains were not paired, and sequencing was done on bulk RNA from unsorted whole blood.

Study-wide points: Comparison of clonotypes with VDJdb favored anti-spike CD8 responses while missing private and CD4 specificities.

Unique molecular identifiers (one per individual cDNA molecule) were attached. MiXCR, run by TCRdb on the 5' RACE reads, gives a single entry per CDR3 protein. The repertoire has about 57,000 distinct CDR3 sequences, 10% to 15% of them found once; the top ten carry approximately 4.8%. Sequencing was carried out using whole blood. This sequence was found in an adult who was a healthcare worker with PCR-confirmed SARS-CoV-2 infection or an uninfected control (not recorded which).

This CDR3 is CAIMDLSGANVLTF. The DNA for the CDR3 is TGTGCCATCATGGACCTCTCTGGGGCCAACGTCCTGACTTTC. V usage is TRBV10-3 and J usage is TRBJ2-6; D is ambiguous. The germline CDR1 and CDR2 sequences are ENHRY and SYGVKD. V gave up 7 bases and J gave up 0 bases, with 7 bases separating them. CDR3 size: 14 residues.